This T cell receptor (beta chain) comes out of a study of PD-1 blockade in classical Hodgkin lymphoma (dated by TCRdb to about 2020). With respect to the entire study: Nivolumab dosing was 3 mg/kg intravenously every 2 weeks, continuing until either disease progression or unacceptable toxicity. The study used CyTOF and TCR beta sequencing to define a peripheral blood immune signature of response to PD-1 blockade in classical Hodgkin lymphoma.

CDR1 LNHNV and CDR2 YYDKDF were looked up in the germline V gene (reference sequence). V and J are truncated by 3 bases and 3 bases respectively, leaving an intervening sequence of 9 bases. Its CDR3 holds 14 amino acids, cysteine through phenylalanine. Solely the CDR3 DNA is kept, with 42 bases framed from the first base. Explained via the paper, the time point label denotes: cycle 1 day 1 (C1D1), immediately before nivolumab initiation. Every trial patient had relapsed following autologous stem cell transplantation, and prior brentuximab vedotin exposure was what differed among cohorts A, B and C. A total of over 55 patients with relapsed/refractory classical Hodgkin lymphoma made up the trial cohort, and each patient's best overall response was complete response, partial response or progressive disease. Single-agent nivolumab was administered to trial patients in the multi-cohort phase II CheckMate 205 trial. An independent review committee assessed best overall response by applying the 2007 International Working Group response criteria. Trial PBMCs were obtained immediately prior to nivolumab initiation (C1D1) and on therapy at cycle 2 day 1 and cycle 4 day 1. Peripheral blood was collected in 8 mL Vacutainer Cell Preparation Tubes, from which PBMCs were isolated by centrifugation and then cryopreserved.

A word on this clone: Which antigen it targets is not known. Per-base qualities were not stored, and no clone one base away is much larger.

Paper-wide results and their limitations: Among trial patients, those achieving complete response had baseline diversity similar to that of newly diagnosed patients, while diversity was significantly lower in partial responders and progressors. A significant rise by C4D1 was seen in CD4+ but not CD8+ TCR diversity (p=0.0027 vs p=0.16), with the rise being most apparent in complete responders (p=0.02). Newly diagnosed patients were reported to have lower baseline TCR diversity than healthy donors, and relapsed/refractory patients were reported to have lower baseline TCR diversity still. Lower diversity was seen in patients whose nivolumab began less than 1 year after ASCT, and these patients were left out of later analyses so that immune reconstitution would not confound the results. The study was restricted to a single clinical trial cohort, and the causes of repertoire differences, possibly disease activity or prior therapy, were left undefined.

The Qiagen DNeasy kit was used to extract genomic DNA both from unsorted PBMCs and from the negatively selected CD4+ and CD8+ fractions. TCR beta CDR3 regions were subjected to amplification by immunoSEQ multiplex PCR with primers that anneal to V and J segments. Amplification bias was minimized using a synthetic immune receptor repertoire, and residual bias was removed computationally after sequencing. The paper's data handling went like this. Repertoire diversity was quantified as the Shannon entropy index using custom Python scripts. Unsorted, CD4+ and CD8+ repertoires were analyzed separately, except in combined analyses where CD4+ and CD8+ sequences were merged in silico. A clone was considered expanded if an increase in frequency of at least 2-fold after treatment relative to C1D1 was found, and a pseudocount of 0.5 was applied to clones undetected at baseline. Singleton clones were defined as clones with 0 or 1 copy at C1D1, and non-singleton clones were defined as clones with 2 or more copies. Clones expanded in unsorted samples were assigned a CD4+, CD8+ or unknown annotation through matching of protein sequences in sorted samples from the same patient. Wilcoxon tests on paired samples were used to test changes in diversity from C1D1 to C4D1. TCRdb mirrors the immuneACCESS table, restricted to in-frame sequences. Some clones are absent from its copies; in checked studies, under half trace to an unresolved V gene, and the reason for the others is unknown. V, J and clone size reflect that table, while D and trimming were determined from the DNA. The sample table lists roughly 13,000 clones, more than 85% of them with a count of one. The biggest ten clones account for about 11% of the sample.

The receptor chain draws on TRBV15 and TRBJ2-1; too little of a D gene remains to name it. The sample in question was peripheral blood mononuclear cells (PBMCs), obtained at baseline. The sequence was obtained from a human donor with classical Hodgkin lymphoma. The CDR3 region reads CATSRLVGYNEQFF. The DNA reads TGTGCCACCAGCAGGCTAGTGGGCTACAATGAGCAGTTCTTC.